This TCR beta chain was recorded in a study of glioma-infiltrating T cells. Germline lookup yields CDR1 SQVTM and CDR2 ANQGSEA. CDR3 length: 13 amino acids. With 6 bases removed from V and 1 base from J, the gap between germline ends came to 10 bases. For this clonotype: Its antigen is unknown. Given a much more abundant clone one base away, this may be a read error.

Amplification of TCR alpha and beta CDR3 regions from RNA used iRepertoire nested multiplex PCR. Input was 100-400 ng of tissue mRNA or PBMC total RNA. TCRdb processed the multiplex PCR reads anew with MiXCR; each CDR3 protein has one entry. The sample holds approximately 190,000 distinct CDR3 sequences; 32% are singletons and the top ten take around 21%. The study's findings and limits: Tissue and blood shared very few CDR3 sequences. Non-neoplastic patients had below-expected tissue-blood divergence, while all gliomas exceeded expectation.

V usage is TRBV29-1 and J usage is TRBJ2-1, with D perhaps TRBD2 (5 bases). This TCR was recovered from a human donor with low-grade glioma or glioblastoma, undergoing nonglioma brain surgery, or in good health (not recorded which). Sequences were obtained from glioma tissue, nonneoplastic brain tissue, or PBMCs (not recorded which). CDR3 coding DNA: TGCAGCGTAATAAGGGAGTCCTACAATGAGCAGTTCTTC. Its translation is CSVIRESYNEQFF.